The source of this TCR beta chain is a study of post-analysis software for immune sequencing data. Study as a whole: Recorded subtypes: relapsing-remitting, secondary progressive, progressive-relapsing; some patients unannotated. Study-wide findings and caveats: When the samples were clustered directly with F measure, those that had been prepared in the same batch showed strong co-clustering. Diversity measured as normalized Chao1 was significantly lower in multiple sclerosis patients than in controls.

Built from TCR beta cDNA, the libraries had unique molecular identifiers in them. TCRdb ran MiXCR on the PCR reads and lists one entry per CDR3 protein. The table has about 620,000 distinct CDR3 sequences, roughly 40% seen once. A remark on this clonotype: What it recognizes is unknown.

Sequenced material: blood. The receptor comes from a girl aged 5-17 years with multiple sclerosis.

CDR3 sequence (DNA): TGCAGTGCTAGAGATCCCGGGGGCGCCGACTATGGCTACACCTTC. It codes for CSARDPGGADYGYTF. This chain joins TRBV20-1 and TRBJ1-2; possible D gene TRBD1, 6 bases. Trimming stripped 0 bases from V and 3 bases from J, with 14 bases between. This CDR3 spans 15 amino acids. The germline V gene has CDR1 DFQATT and CDR2 SNEGSKA (reference sequence).